Following are 21 T cell receptor beta chains from one sample sequenced in a study of T-cell memory formation after mild COVID-19. Using its own MiXCR run on the 5' RACE reads, TCRdb lists one record per CDR3 protein. The table has about 410,000 distinct CDR3 sequences, about 20% seen once. The sequenced sample consisted of PBMCs or a T cell subset sorted from them (not recorded which). Receptors were obtained from a man aged 18 to 30 who had mild COVID-19 (a few samples of this study predate the infection). Cell type and time point are not known.

The genes are TRBV20-1 and TRBJ2-1; D perhaps matches TRBD2 (6 bases). From germline, CDR1 is DFQATT and CDR2 SNEGSKA (reference sequence). The CDR3 length is 14 residues. The germline V and J ends were trimmed by 6 bases and 7 bases, with 19 bases remaining between them. The CDR3 spells CSAPLPDRGNEQFF. Here the CDR3 DNA reads TGCAGTGCCCCACTACCCGACCGGGGGAATGAGCAGTTCTTC.

The rearrangement uses TRBV9 and TRBJ1-2, with D hard to call. This CDR3 is built from 14 residues. Trimming cost V 3 bases and J 3 bases, with 12 bases left between them. Germline values: CDR1 SGDLS, CDR2 YYNGEE. The CDR3 spells CASSGREFDYGYTF. The CDR3 DNA is TGTGCCAGCAGCGGGCGGGAGTTCGACTATGGCTACACCTTC.

This clonotype showed up just a few times. V usage is TRBV6-5 and J usage is TRBJ1-5, with 7 bases lining up with TRBD1. This CDR3 is 16 amino acids long. Germline loops: CDR1 MNHEY, CDR2 SVGAGI. With 5 bases clipped from V and 1 base from J, the junction kept 8 bases outside the gene matches. The DNA of the CDR3 is TGTGCCAGCAGTCTAACACAGGGGCAGAGCAATCAGCCCCAGCATTTT. Amino acid sequence: CASSLTQGQSNQPQHF.

The CDR3 protein is CASSVAPTDLETQYF. CDR3 sequence (DNA): TGTGCCAGCAGCGTAGCCCCGACTGATCTGGAGACCCAGTACTTC. The chain has TRBV9 and TRBJ2-5, with D unclear. Trimming left V 0 bases short and J 5 bases short, with 14 bases between. Germline CDR1 and CDR2: SGDLS and YYNGEE. The CDR3 totals 15 residues.

This chain joins TRBV25-1 and TRBJ1-4; D not certain. The CDR3 consists of 13 residues. V was cut by 6 bases and J by 7 bases, with 12 bases left in between. CDR1 and CDR2 (germline): MGHDK, SYGVNS. CDR3 residues: CASSMVGLEKLFF. For the CDR3, the DNA is TGTGCCAGCAGCATGGTGGGCCTTGAAAAACTGTTTTTT. Combining the CDR3 with reference TRBV25-1 and TRBJ1-4 gives the whole variable domain EADIYQTPRYLVIGTGKKITLECSQTMGHDKMYWYQQDPGMELHLIHYSYGVNSTEKGDLSSESTVSRIRTEHFPLTLESARPSHTSQYLCASSMVGLEKLFFGSGTQLSVL.

This clonotype was detected a few times. J is TRBJ2-1 and V is TRBV7-2, with 8 bases fitting TRBD2. Losses at the gene ends were 10 bases for V and 3 bases for J; bases not matched to a gene: 11. The CDR3 covers 15 residues. Germline V gives CDR1 SGHTA, CDR2 FQGNSA. The CDR3 sequence: CATGRRSGGYNEQFF. In nucleotides, the CDR3 is TGTGCCACCGGACGACGCAGCGGGGGCTACAATGAGCAGTTCTTC.

This rearrangement joins TRBV10-3 to TRBJ1-1; 9 positions agree with TRBD1. Germline V gives CDR1 ENHRY, CDR2 SYGVKD. V lost 5 bases, J lost 6 bases, and 7 bases stayed unmatched. The CDR3 consists of 14 residues. This chain's CDR3 is CAISFGQGKAEAFF. The CDR3 bases are TGTGCCATCAGTTTCGGACAGGGGAAGGCTGAAGCTTTCTTT.

This clonotype was seen many times. V usage is TRBV25-1 and J usage is TRBJ2-6, with D perhaps matching TRBD2 (6 bases). Between the trimmed V and J ends, which lost 0 bases and 2 bases, there was a span of 8 bases. Germline CDR1 reads MGHDK; CDR2 reads SYGVNS. The CDR3 runs to 16 residues. CDR3 protein: CASSEYTGAGANVLTF. For the CDR3, the DNA is TGTGCCAGCAGTGAATATACGGGAGCTGGGGCCAACGTCCTGACTTTC.

This chain connects TRBV6-6 to TRBJ2-1; tentatively, D is TRBD2 (5 bases). Germline-derived CDR1 and CDR2 are MNHNY and SVGAGI (reference sequence). The V end lost 5 bases, the J end lost 8 bases, and 10 bases lay between the germline ends. The CDR3 has 12 amino acids. In nucleotides, the CDR3 is TGTGCCAGCAGTCGCCTCGGGGATGAGCAGTTCTTC. Its translation: CASSRLGDEQFF.

The chain has TRBV12-3 or TRBV12-4 and TRBJ2-1; TRBD2 aligns across 13 bases. The ends lost 3 bases at V and 3 bases at J; junction bases unmatched: 5. The CDR3 totals 17 residues. Written as DNA, the CDR3 is TGTGCCAGCAGTTTTCGAAGACTAGCGGGGGGCTACAATGAGCAGTTCTTC. Its protein is CASSFRRLAGGYNEQFF.

This clonotype was seen a handful of times. The chain's CDR3 is CASRGDGYEQYV. DNA for the CDR3: TGTGCCAGCAGGGGGGACGGCTACGAGCAGTACGTC. The J gene is TRBJ2-7, the V gene TRBV21-1; the table assigns TRBD1, which was not confirmed against the DNA. TRBV21-1 is an annotated pseudogene. This CDR3 has 12 residues.

The V and J genes are TRBV7-9 and TRBJ1-6; TRBD1 agrees at 9 bases. The CDR3 consists of 14 residues. The germline V gene has CDR1 SEHNR and CDR2 FQNEAQ (reference sequence). Unmatched junction bases numbered 2, after V lost 4 bases and J lost 7 bases. CDR3 protein: CASSWTGDNSPLHF. CDR3 nucleotides: TGTGCCAGCAGCTGGACAGGGGACAATTCACCCCTCCACTTT.

This clonotype occurred a few times. The chain joins TRBV3-1 to TRBJ1-1; a possible D gene is TRBD1 (6 bases). Germline CDR1 and CDR2: LGHDT and YNNKEL (reference sequence). The CDR3 extends over 13 amino acids. The ends were cut back, 8 bases at V and 4 bases at J, with 14 bases in the middle. The DNA of the CDR3 is TGTGCCAGCCGTCAAGGGGGAGGCACTGAAGCTTTCTTT. Amino acids: CASRQGGGTEAFF.

This chain links TRBV12-3 or TRBV12-4 with TRBJ2-2, with 7 bases aligning to TRBD1. V shed 1 base and J 3 bases; nucleotides not matched to a gene: 5. CDR3 size: 16 residues. The CDR3 DNA sequence: TGTGCCAGCAGTTTAGTGGTTCAGGGGGACACCGGGGAGCTGTTTTTT. This sequence encodes CASSLVVQGDTGELFF.

This clonotype was detected many times. V is TRBV20-1 and J is TRBJ1-5; D is unresolved. Germline lookup yields CDR1 DFQATT and CDR2 SNEGSKA (reference sequence). This CDR3 is 12 amino acids long. Trimming took 0 bases from V and 1 from J, leaving 1 base between them. The CDR3 DNA is TGCAGTGCTAGAGACAGCAATCAGCCCCAGCATTTT. This gives the protein CSARDSNQPQHF.

To note about this clonotype: Its ends do not fully match the called genes, so a read error is possible. This chain joins TRBV18 and TRBJ2-5, with 8 nucleotides matching TRBD1. CDR1 and CDR2 from the germline V gene are KGHSH and LQKENI. This CDR3 region has 16 residues. The chain's CDR3 is CASSIDRGYSQGTQYF. The CDR3 DNA follows: TGTGCCAGCTCAATCGACAGGGGATACTCCCAAGGGACCCAGTACTTC.

CDR3 DNA: TGCGCCAGCAGCCAAGTGGGACTATCTGGCACAGATACGCAGTATTTT. Its translation: CASSQVGLSGTDTQYF. The V call is TRBV4-1, the J call TRBJ2-3; 7 bases match TRBD2. Losses at the gene ends were 1 base for V and 1 base for J; bases not matched to a gene: 5. The germline gives CDR1 MGHRA, CDR2 YSYEKL. CDR3 size: 16 residues.

This clonotype has only a few counts. The chain employs TRBV7-2 and TRBJ1-6; 7 bases agree with TRBD1. CDR1 and CDR2 (germline): SGHTA, FQGNSA. This CDR3 has 14 amino acids. J lost 10 bases, V lost 4 bases, and 7 bases had no gene match. The CDR3 protein is CASSSQGVESPLHF. The CDR3 DNA reads as TGTGCCAGCAGCTCTCAGGGGGTTGAATCACCCCTCCACTTT.

The chain is built from TRBV9 and TRBJ2-1, with D possibly being TRBD1 or TRBD2 (5 bases each). V gave up 3 bases and J gave up 2 bases, with 9 bases separating them. The CDR3 covers 14 residues. Germline CDR1 and CDR2: SGDLS and YYNGEE. The CDR3 bases are TGTGCCAGCAGCGGAGGGGTCACCTACAATGAGCAGTTCTTC. This sequence encodes CASSGGVTYNEQFF. Filled out from reference TRBV9 and TRBJ2-1, the complete variable domain reads DSGVTQTPKHLITATGQRVTLRCSPRSGDLSVYWYQQSLDQGLQFLIQYYNGEERAKGNILERFSAQQFPDLHSELNLSSLELGDSALYFCASSGGVTYNEQFFGPGTRLTVL.

This clonotype was counted between two and nine times. The V gene is TRBV18, the J gene TRBJ1-2; the D gene is possibly TRBD1 (6 bases). Germline values: CDR1 KGHSH, CDR2 LQKENI. This CDR3 spans 13 amino acids. With 0 bases removed from V and 4 bases from J, the gap between germline ends came to 6 bases. CDR3 residues: CASSPPQGYGYTF. The CDR3 DNA sequence: TGTGCCAGCTCACCACCACAGGGCTATGGCTACACCTTC.

This clonotype was observed a few times. This chain joins TRBV6-5 and TRBJ2-7, with 7 bases matching TRBD2. Germline loops: CDR1 MNHEY, CDR2 SVGAGI. The CDR3 has 14 amino acids. J lost 6 bases, V lost 4 bases, and 9 bases had no gene match. CDR3 protein: CASSSGRLAAEQYV. In DNA form, the CDR3 reads TGTGCCAGCAGTTCCGGGAGGCTAGCGGCCGAGCAGTACGTC.